Listed here are 7 T cell receptor beta chains from one sample, sequenced in a study of blood T cell repertoires in COVID-19. Using immunoSEQ multiplex PCR, the repertoire was profiled, and TCRdb retains in-frame clones only, with some absent. Here the sample spans around 99,000 clones, more than 80% being singletons. The sample taken for sequencing was peripheral blood. Receptors originate from a human donor in a cohort sampled during active COVID-19.

This clone was picked up a small number of times. The chain uses TRBV3-1 (or the pseudogene TRBV3-2) and TRBJ2-7; TRBD1 agrees at 10 bases. V lost 4 bases to trimming and J lost 5 bases; unmatched junction nucleotides: 2. CDR3 length: 13 residues. CDR1 and CDR2 (germline): LGHDT, YNNKEL (reference sequence). The CDR3 loop reads CASSLDRGHEQYF. The CDR3 bases are TGTGCCAGCAGCCTCGACAGGGGGCACGAGCAGTACTTC.

The chain uses TRBV5-1 and TRBJ2-7; 7 nucleotides agree with TRBD1. Germline V gene sequence: CDR1 SGHRS, CDR2 YFSETQ. CDR3 size: 16 residues. The trim removed 5 bases at V and 6 bases at J, leaving 17 bases unmatched. The chain's CDR3 is CASSPSSSVRGIEQYF. In DNA, the CDR3 is TGCGCCAGCAGTCCCTCCTCTTCAGTCAGGGGGATCGAGCAGTACTTC. The whole variable domain, filled in from reference TRBV5-1 and TRBJ2-7, reads KAGVTQTPRYLIKTRGQQVTLSCSPISGHRSVSWYQQTPGQGLQFLFEYFSETQRNKGNFPGRFSGRQFSNSRSEMNVSTLELGDSALYLCASSPSSSVRGIEQYFGPGTRLTVT.

The J gene is TRBJ2-1, the V gene TRBV6-5; 8 positions match TRBD1. Germline V gene lookup returns CDR1 MNHEY and CDR2 SVGAGI. There are 13 residues in the CDR3. Unmatched junction bases numbered 4, after V lost 6 bases and J lost 6 bases. CDR3 protein: CASRQGAGNEQFF. The CDR3 coding sequence is TGTGCCAGCAGGCAGGGGGCAGGCAATGAGCAGTTCTTC.

CDR3: CASSLNPGGMYEQYF. Here the CDR3 DNA reads TGTGCCAGCAGCTTAAATCCAGGGGGCATGTACGAGCAGTACTTC. This chain links TRBV7-3 with TRBJ2-7, with 8 bases matching TRBD1. The CDR3 sequence is 15 residues long. From germline, CDR1 is SGHTA and CDR2 FQGTGA. V shed 1 base and J 4 bases; nucleotides not matched to a gene: 6.

The chain links TRBV18 to TRBJ2-1; D remains ambiguous. There are 13 residues in the CDR3. Germline V gene sequence: CDR1 KGHSH, CDR2 LQKENI. The V end was cut by 3 bases, the J end by 12 bases, with 15 bases between. The CDR3 spells CASSPTEPRRQFF. DNA of the CDR3: TGTGCCAGCTCACCCACAGAGCCGCGTAGGCAGTTCTTC.

This sequence joins TRBV5-4 and TRBJ1-2, with 7 nucleotides matching TRBD1. This CDR3 comprises 17 residues. V shed 1 base, J shed 4 bases, and the junction held 13 bases outside the gene matches. Germline CDR1 SGHNT, CDR2 YYREEE (reference sequence). The CDR3 region has the DNA TGTGCCAGCAGCTTGCCAGGGGGTGTGCAGTCTGGCTATGGCTACACCTTC. Translation: CASSLPGGVQSGYGYTF.

Only one count was recorded for this clone. The chain joins TRBV5-5 to TRBJ2-5, with TRBD1 identical over 8 bases. Germline assignment: CDR1 SGHKS and CDR2 YYEKEE (reference sequence). The CDR3 totals 14 residues. With 3 bases clipped from V and 2 bases from J, the junction kept 3 bases outside the gene matches. The CDR3 DNA reads TGTGCCAGCAGCTGGGGACAGGTGCAAGAGACCCAGTACTTC. It codes for CASSWGQVQETQYF.